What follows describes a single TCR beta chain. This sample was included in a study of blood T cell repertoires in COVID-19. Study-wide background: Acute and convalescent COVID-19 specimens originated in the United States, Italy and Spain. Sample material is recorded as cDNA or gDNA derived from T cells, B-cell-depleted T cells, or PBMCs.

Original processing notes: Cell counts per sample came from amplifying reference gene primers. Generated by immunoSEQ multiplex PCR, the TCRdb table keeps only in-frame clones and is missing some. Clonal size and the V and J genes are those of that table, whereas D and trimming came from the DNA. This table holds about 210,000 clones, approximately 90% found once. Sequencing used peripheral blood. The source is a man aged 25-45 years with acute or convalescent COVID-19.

The CDR3 region is CASSQSRSGEETQYF. The CDR3 DNA reads TGTGCCAGCAGCCAATCTCGTAGCGGAGAAGAGACCCAGTACTTC. V is TRBV3-1 (or the pseudogene TRBV3-2) and J is TRBJ2-5, with TRBD2 as a possible D gene (6 bases). Trimming removed 2 bases from V and 3 bases from J, with 13 bases in between. Germline assignment: CDR1 LGHDT and CDR2 YNNKEL (reference sequence). This CDR3 is 15 amino acids long.